This T cell receptor (beta chain) was obtained from a study of OX40 agonist ivuxolimab in advanced cancers. Whole-study context: Patients received the agonistic anti-OX40 (CD134) antibody ivuxolimab. Cohort: around 86% men, mean age about 60, aged about 20 to 90. The study enrolled dose-escalation patients with hepatocellular carcinoma, melanoma, renal cell or head and neck cancer. The study's findings and limits: On average, CD8+ T cells showed a greater number of expanded clones than CD4+.

Of note for this clone: The antigen is unknown.

Profiled with immunoSEQ multiplex PCR; TCRdb holds only in-frame clones, not every one. Of fewer than 100,000 clones in the sample, about 86% were seen once. The receptor's source is an adult with an advanced solid tumor such as melanoma, head and neck, liver or kidney cancer. Sequencing was performed on CD4+ or CD8+ T cells sorted from blood, taken in a trial of the OX40 agonist ivuxolimab.

The CDR3 DNA sequence: TGTGCCAGCTCACCAGACAGGAATTCACCCCTCCACTTT. Amino acid sequence: CASSPDRNSPLHF. The rearrangement uses TRBV18 and TRBJ1-6; tentatively, D is TRBD1 (6 bases). CDR1 is KGHSH and CDR2 is LQKENI in the germline V gene. Trimming removed 2 bases from V and 7 bases from J, with 6 bases in between. The CDR3 spans 13 residues.